This T cell receptor beta chain appears in the sequencing data of a study of blood T cell repertoires in COVID-19. Study overall: Acute-phase and convalescent COVID-19 samples originated in the United States, Italy and Spain. The cDNA or gDNA used as material had been derived from T cells, B-cell-depleted T cells, or PBMCs.

V shed 3 bases and J shed 1 base, with 6 bases lying between them. CDR3 length: 13 residues. Germline V gives CDR1 LNHDA, CDR2 SQIVND (reference sequence). How the authors handled the data: Counts of nucleated cells, estimated from reference gene primer amplification, were obtained. Measured with immunoSEQ multiplex PCR; TCRdb has only the in-frame clones, and not every one. That table gives V, J and clone size, and the DNA gave D and trimming. The data contain 120,000 or so clones, over 75% of them singletons. V is TRBV19 and J is TRBJ1-1, with D possibly matching TRBD1 (5 bases). The sequencing sample was made of peripheral blood. This TCR was sampled from a woman older than 75 with acute or convalescent COVID-19. The CDR3 DNA reads as TGTGCCAGTAGTATCCAGGGGAACACTGAAGCTTTCTTT. It translates to CASSIQGNTEAFF.